Listed here are 27 T cell receptor beta chains from one sample, sequenced in a study of molecular identifiers for immune sequencing clone quantification. TCRdb re-analysed the PCR reads in MiXCR, keeping a single row per CDR3 protein. In the table there are roughly 24,000 distinct CDR3 sequences, 15% to 20% of which are singletons. The sequenced sample was naive CD8+ T cells from blood, with Jurkat cell RNA spiked in. Regarding subset: FACS-sorted CD8+CD4-CCR7+CD45RA+ naive T cells. Receptor source: a human donor in good health. Some libraries in this study had Jurkat cell RNA spiked in.

The table lists this clonotype with many counts. The CDR3 protein is CASSPQGAYTEAFF. As DNA, the CDR3 is TGTGCCAGCAGTCCCCAGGGGGCTTACACTGAAGCTTTCTTT. The chain recombines TRBV27 with TRBJ1-1; TRBD1 agrees at 8 bases. Looked up from germline, CDR1 is MNHEY and CDR2 is SMNVEV (reference sequence). Unmatched junction bases numbered 5, after V lost 5 bases and J lost 3 bases. CDR3 size: 14 residues.

CDR3: CASSKGGGPSTDTQYF. Written as DNA, the CDR3 is TGTGCCAGCAGTAAGGGCGGGGGCCCTAGCACAGATACGCAGTATTTT. The chain has TRBV25-1 and TRBJ2-3; maybe TRBD2 (7 bases). Germline V lookup: CDR1 MGHDK, CDR2 SYGVNS. The CDR3 consists of 16 residues. V shed 5 bases and J shed 0 bases, with 15 bases lying between them. Full variable domain (missing parts from reference TRBV25-1 and TRBJ2-3): EADIYQTPRYLVIGTGKKITLECSQTMGHDKMYWYQQDPGMELHLIHYSYGVNSTEKGDLSSESTVSRIRTEHFPLTLESARPSHTSQYLCASSKGGGPSTDTQYFGPGTRLTVL.

The table lists this clonotype with many counts. V and J are TRBV12-3 or TRBV12-4 and TRBJ2-7; no firm D call. Deletions cut 6 bases from V and 3 bases from J, with 9 bases between. The CDR3 length is 12 residues. CDR3 sequence: CASSRNLYEQYF. The CDR3 nucleotides read TGTGCCAGCAGCCGAAACCTCTACGAGCAGTACTTC.

This clonotype has ten or more counts. This chain connects TRBV10-3 to TRBJ1-1, with a weak D call TRBD1 (5 bases). The germline gives CDR1 ENHRY, CDR2 SYGVKD. The CDR3 covers 15 residues. V was cut by 4 bases and J by 5 bases, with 17 bases left in between. CDR3 protein: CAISVTGAPVTEAFF. The CDR3 coding sequence is TGTGCCATCAGTGTTACCGGGGCCCCGGTTACTGAAGCTTTCTTT.

This clonotype showed up many times. J is TRBJ2-1 and V is TRBV29-1; a possible D gene is TRBD2 (5 bases). From germline, CDR1 is SQVTM and CDR2 ANQGSEA. The CDR3 is made up of 13 amino acids. V was trimmed by 3 bases and J by 4 bases, leaving 10 bases between them. DNA for the CDR3: TGCAGCGTTGAGCGGGTTGATTACAATGAGCAGTTCTTC. Its protein product is CSVERVDYNEQFF.

Many counts were recorded for this clonotype. The chain carries TRBV5-4 and TRBJ1-2; 9 nucleotides agree with TRBD1. CDR1 and CDR2 from the germline V gene are SGHNT and YYREEE (reference sequence). The CDR3 contains 14 residues. J was trimmed by 9 bases and V by 4 bases; bases with no gene match: 10. The CDR3 spells CASSPATGGSRYTF. CDR3 DNA: TGTGCCAGCAGCCCAGCGACAGGGGGTTCTCGCTACACCTTC.

This clonotype is a singleton in its sample. A much larger clonotype is one base distant, so this may be a read error. The chain combines TRBV29-1 with TRBJ2-1, with D maybe TRBD2 (6 bases). Germline values: CDR1 SQVTM, CDR2 ANQGSEA. This CDR3 is built from 10 residues. CDR3 residues: CSVYGGEQSF. CDR3 in DNA: TGCAGCGTTTACGGGGGAGAGCAGTCCTTC.

This clonotype was counted at least ten times. This chain joins TRBV20-1 and TRBJ2-3; D may be TRBD2 (5 bases). The V end was cut by 0 bases, the J end by 2 bases, with 12 bases between. This CDR3 is built from 15 residues. The germline CDR1 and CDR2 sequences are DFQATT and SNEGSKA (reference sequence). CDR3 protein: CSARDHPGYTDTQYF. The CDR3 nucleotides read TGCAGTGCTAGAGATCATCCGGGGTACACAGATACGCAGTATTTT.

At least ten counts were recorded for this clonotype. The J gene is TRBJ1-1, the V gene TRBV13; D not resolved. Trimming removed 4 bases at V and 0 bases at J, with 12 bases between. The CDR3 sequence is 15 residues long. Per the germline V gene, CDR1 is PRHDT and CDR2 is FYEKMQ (reference sequence). The CDR3 sequence is CASSSRQPMNTEAFF. CDR3 in DNA: TGTGCCAGCAGCTCGCGGCAGCCCATGAACACTGAAGCTTTCTTT. Based on the CDR3 plus reference TRBV13 and TRBJ1-1, the full variable domain is AAGVIQSPRHLIKEKRETATLKCYPIPRHDTVYWYQQGPGQDPQFLISFYEKMQSDKGSIPDRFSAQQFSDYHSELNMSSLELGDSALYFCASSSRQPMNTEAFFGQGTRLTVV.

About this clonotype: With a much larger clone just one base away, this may be a read error. The V call is TRBV7-3, the J call TRBJ2-3; the D gene is possibly TRBD1 (5 bases). Per the germline V gene, CDR1 is SGHTA and CDR2 is FQGTGA. This CDR3 spans 15 amino acids. This CDR3 is CASGLNGDSTDTQYF. DNA of the CDR3: TGTGCCAGCGGCTTAAACGGCGACAGTACGGATACGCAGTATTTT.

This clonotype came up many times. In DNA, the CDR3 is TGCAGTGCTAGAGATGGGCCAGCTAGCAATCAGCCCCAGCATTTT. It codes for CSARDGPASNQPQHF. The gene calls are TRBV20-1 and TRBJ1-5; D is unresolved. This CDR3 has 15 amino acids. In germline, CDR1 is DFQATT, CDR2 SNEGSKA (reference sequence). The V end lost 0 bases, the J end lost 0 bases, and 9 bases lay between the germline ends.

This clonotype ranks as medium-sized. The chain is built from TRBV20-1 and TRBJ2-4, with TRBD2 identical over 9 bases. The CDR3 runs 15 residues. With V trimmed by 0 bases and J by 6 bases, 6 bases remained unmatched. Germline CDR1 reads DFQATT; CDR2 reads SNEGSKA (reference sequence). CDR3 amino acids: CSARETSGQINIQYF. The CDR3 DNA follows: TGCAGTGCTAGAGAGACTAGCGGCCAAATAAACATTCAGTACTTC.

This clonotype has ten or more counts. V gene TRBV10-3 combines with J gene TRBJ1-3; D is undetermined. This CDR3 comprises 15 residues. Germline V gives CDR1 ENHRY, CDR2 SYGVKD. V was pared by 2 bases and J by 0 bases, with 8 bases between. CDR3 bases: TGTGCCATCAGTGAGGGCACCACCTCTGGAAACACCATATATTTT. It specifies CAISEGTTSGNTIYF.

Regarding this clonotype: One end of the junction is discordant with germline, which a read error may explain. The chain joins TRBV12-3 or TRBV12-4 to TRBJ2-7; maybe TRBD2 (6 bases). The CDR3 consists of 14 residues. As DNA, the CDR3 is TGTGCAAGCAGCTTAGTGACTGGGGGAGGTGAACGGTACTTC. Its protein is CASSLVTGGGERYF.

This clonotype showed up many times. The chain recombines TRBV5-1 with TRBJ2-3; D may be TRBD2 (7 bases). This CDR3 has 17 amino acids. The V end lost 4 bases, the J end lost 6 bases, and 24 bases lay between the germline ends. The germline CDR1 and CDR2 sequences are SGHRS and YFSETQ. CDR3 DNA sequence: TGCGCCAGCAGCCCCCGCGCCGGGGGGCTCTTATGGGATACGCAGTATTTT. Its translation: CASSPRAGGLLWDTQYF.

On this clonotype: A much larger clone differs by one base, so this may be a read error. V gene TRBV29-1 combines with J gene TRBJ2-7, with D tentatively TRBD1 (5 bases). CDR1 is SQVTM, CDR2 ANQGSEA, per germline. The length of the CDR3 is 13 residues. The CDR3 spells CGVVGQASYEQYF. The CDR3 DNA reads as TGCGGCGTTGTTGGACAAGCCTCCTACGAGCAGTACTTC.

This clonotype came up many times. The chain carries TRBV2 and TRBJ2-1; either TRBD1 or TRBD2 may fit D (6 bases each). Germline-derived CDR1 and CDR2 are SNHLY and FYNNEI. Trimming left V 3 bases short and J 3 bases short, with 12 bases between. This CDR3 spans 15 amino acids. CDR3 in amino acids: CASSDTGALYNEQFF. CDR3 bases: TGTGCCAGCAGTGATACGGGGGCCCTCTACAATGAGCAGTTCTTC.

This clonotype has at least ten counts. The CDR3 reads CASSLLETQYF. The CDR3 DNA follows: TGTGCCAGCAGCCTTCTGGAGACCCAGTACTTC. The rearrangement uses TRBV11-2 and TRBJ2-5; D unresolved. V was cut by 5 bases and J by 5 bases, with 6 bases left in between. The CDR3 covers 11 residues. In germline, CDR1 is SGHAT, CDR2 FQNNGV.

Details on this clonotype: Possible read error: a much larger clone is one base away. The V call is TRBV4-1, the J call TRBJ2-6; TRBD2 matches at 8 bases. This CDR3 spans 20 amino acids. Germline-derived CDR1 and CDR2 are MGHRA and YSYEKL. The CDR3 DNA reads as TGCGCCAGCAGCCCCCGAGTGGTAGGCAGCGGGAGCTCTGGGGCCAACGCCCTGACTTTC. Protein product: CASSPRVVGSGSSGANALTF.

This clonotype was detected many times. This rearrangement joins TRBV14 to TRBJ1-4; 10 bases line up with TRBD1. V was clipped by 5 bases and J by 7 bases; unmatched bases: 7. The CDR3 sequence is 15 residues long. Germline values: CDR1 SGHDN, CDR2 FVKESK. CDR3 DNA: TGTGCCAGCAGCAGCCGGGACAGGGGCGTTGAAAAACTGTTTTTT. This translates into CASSSRDRGVEKLFF.

This clonotype appeared many times. J is TRBJ2-1 and V is TRBV7-2; TRBD2 matches 10 bases. Germline lookup yields CDR1 SGHTA and CDR2 FQGNSA. This CDR3 is built from 14 residues. With 1 base clipped from V and 9 bases from J, the junction kept 3 bases outside the gene matches. The CDR3 here is CASSLGSSGGEQFF. The CDR3 DNA sequence: TGTGCCAGCAGCTTAGGGTCTAGCGGGGGTGAGCAGTTCTTC.

This clonotype was counted ten times or more. The V call is TRBV27, the J call TRBJ2-5; D might be TRBD1 (7 bases). CDR3 length: 17 amino acids. Germline V gene data show CDR1 as MNHEY and CDR2 as SMNVEV (reference sequence). Trimming took off 6 bases at V and 1 base at J, with 21 bases between the two ends. The CDR3 sequence is CASSPTGGGGLQETQYF. CDR3 coding DNA: TGTGCCAGCAGCCCAACGGGCGGAGGGGGCCTCCAAGAGACCCAGTACTTC.

This clonotype occurred many times. The rearrangement uses TRBV30 and TRBJ2-7; maybe TRBD2 (5 bases). There are 12 residues in the CDR3. Trimming shortened V by 0 bases and J by 7 bases, and 10 bases separated the two germline ends. The germline gives CDR1 GTSNPN, CDR2 SVGIG (reference sequence). As DNA, the CDR3 is TGTGCCTGGAGTGTAACGGGAACTGAGCAGTACTTC. Translating it yields CAWSVTGTEQYF.

This clonotype was observed many times. This chain links TRBV29-1 with TRBJ2-7; 7 positions agree with TRBD1. CDR3 length equals 12 residues. The germline V gene encodes CDR1 SQVTM and CDR2 ANQGSEA. The trim removed 7 bases at V and 2 bases at J, leaving 5 bases unmatched. CDR3 nucleotide sequence: TGCAGCGCCCGGGACAGTCCCTACGAGCAGTACTTC. Protein product: CSARDSPYEQYF.

Of note for this clonotype: A much larger clone differs from this one at a single base, so this may be a read error. The gene calls are TRBV4-2 and TRBJ1-1; no firm D call. Germline lookup yields CDR1 LGHNA and CDR2 YNFKEQ. The CDR3 extends over 16 amino acids. This CDR3 reads CASGQDHGQANTEAFF. CDR3 sequence (DNA): TGTGCCAGCGGCCAAGATCATGGTCAGGCGAACACTGAAGCTTTCTTT.

The sample holds many counts of this clonotype. The V gene is TRBV20-1, the J gene TRBJ1-2, with D uncertain. With 0 bases removed from V and 0 bases from J, the gap between germline ends came to 11 bases. Germline-derived CDR1 and CDR2 are DFQATT and SNEGSKA (reference sequence). This CDR3 spans 15 amino acids. The CDR3 loop reads CSARDLTDPNYGYTF. Here the CDR3 DNA reads TGCAGTGCTAGAGATCTCACAGATCCTAACTATGGCTACACCTTC.

This clonotype is deemed medium-sized. This chain uses TRBV4-1 with TRBJ2-7, with 14 bases that match TRBD2. The CDR3 loop spans 16 amino acids. The germline V gene encodes CDR1 MGHRA and CDR2 YSYEKL. V trimming: 1 base; J trimming: 4 bases; junction bases outside the gene matches: 3. Here the CDR3 reads CASSQAGTSGRYEQYF. Here the CDR3 DNA reads TGCGCCAGCAGCCAAGCAGGGACTAGCGGGAGATACGAGCAGTACTTC.